The T cell receptor beta chain under discussion was sequenced for a study of blood T cell repertoires in COVID-19. Study-wide context: Samples representing acute and convalescent COVID-19 were sourced from the United States, Italy and Spain. PBMCs, B-cell-depleted T cells, or T cells were the source of the cDNA or gDNA that made up the material.

In the original analysis: Reference gene primer amplification gave nucleated cell count estimates. The table came from immunoSEQ multiplex PCR; TCRdb's copy has only in-frame clones and leaves some out. That table is the source of V, J and clone size, and D and trimming were worked out from the DNA. The sample lists 400,000 to 450,000 clones, 70% to 90% occurring once. The CDR3 is 18 amino acids. Germline CDR1 reads SGDLS; CDR2 reads YYNGEE. V trimming: 2 bases; J trimming: 0 bases; junction bases outside the gene matches: 7. This TCR came from a woman in her thirties with active or convalescent COVID-19. Source material: peripheral blood. The chain recombines TRBV9 with TRBJ2-3; 12 nucleotides agree with TRBD2. CDR3 sequence: CASSVLAGGPHSTDTQYF. In DNA, the CDR3 is TGTGCCAGCAGCGTTCTAGCGGGAGGGCCTCATAGCACAGATACGCAGTATTTT. The whole variable domain, filled in from reference TRBV9 and TRBJ2-3, reads DSGVTQTPKHLITATGQRVTLRCSPRSGDLSVYWYQQSLDQGLQFLIQYYNGEERAKGNILERFSAQQFPDLHSELNLSSLELGDSALYFCASSVLAGGPHSTDTQYFGPGTRLTVL.